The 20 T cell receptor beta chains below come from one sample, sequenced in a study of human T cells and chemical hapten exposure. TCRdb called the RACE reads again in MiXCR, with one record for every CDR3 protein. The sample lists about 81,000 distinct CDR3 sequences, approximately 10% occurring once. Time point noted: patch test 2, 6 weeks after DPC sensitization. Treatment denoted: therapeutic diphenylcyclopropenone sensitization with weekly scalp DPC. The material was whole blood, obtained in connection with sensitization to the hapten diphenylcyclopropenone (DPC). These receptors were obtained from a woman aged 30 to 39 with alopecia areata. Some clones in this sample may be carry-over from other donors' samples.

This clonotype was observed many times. CDR3 in amino acids: CASSSPIAQLRTSGGSSYEQYF. The CDR3 coding sequence is TGTGCCAGCAGTTCCCCAATAGCTCAACTGAGGACTAGCGGGGGGAGCTCCTACGAGCAGTACTTC. The chain uses TRBV28 and TRBJ2-7, with 14 positions matching TRBD2. The germline gives CDR1 MDHEN, CDR2 SYDVKM. The CDR3 has 22 residues. After removal of 4 bases from V and 0 bases from J, the junction contained 20 bases not matched to a gene.

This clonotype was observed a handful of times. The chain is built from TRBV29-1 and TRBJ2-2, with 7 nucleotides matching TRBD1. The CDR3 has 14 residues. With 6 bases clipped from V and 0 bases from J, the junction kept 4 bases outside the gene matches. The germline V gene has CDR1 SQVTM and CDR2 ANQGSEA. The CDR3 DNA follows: TGCAGCGTCGGTACAGGGGCGAACACCGGGGAGCTGTTTTTT. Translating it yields CSVGTGANTGELFF.

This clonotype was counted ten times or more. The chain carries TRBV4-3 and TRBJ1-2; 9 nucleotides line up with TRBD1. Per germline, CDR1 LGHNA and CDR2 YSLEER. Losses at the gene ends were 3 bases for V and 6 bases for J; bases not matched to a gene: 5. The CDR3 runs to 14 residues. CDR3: CASSQERTGDGYTF. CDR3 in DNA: TGCGCCAGCAGCCAGGAAAGGACAGGGGATGGCTACACCTTC.

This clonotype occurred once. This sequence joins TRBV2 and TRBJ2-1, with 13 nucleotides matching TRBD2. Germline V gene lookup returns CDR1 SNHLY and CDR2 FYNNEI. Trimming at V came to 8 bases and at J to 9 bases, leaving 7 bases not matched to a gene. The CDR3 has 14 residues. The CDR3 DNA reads TGTGCCAGCTCGGGACTAGCGGGATTGGGTGAGCAGTTCTTC. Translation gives CASSGLAGLGEQFF. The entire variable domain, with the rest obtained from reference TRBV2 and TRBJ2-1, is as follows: EPEVTQTPSHQVTQMGQEVILRCVPISNHLYFYWYRQILGQKVEFLVSFYNNEISEKSEIFDDQFSVERPDGSNFTLKIRSTKLEDSAMYFCASSGLAGLGEQFFGPGTRLTVL.

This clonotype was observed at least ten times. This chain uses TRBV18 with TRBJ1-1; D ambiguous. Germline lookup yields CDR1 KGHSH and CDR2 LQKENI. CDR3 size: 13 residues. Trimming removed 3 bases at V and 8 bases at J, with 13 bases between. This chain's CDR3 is CASSPPNEREAFF. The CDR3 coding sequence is TGTGCCAGCTCACCCCCAAACGAGCGCGAAGCTTTCTTT.

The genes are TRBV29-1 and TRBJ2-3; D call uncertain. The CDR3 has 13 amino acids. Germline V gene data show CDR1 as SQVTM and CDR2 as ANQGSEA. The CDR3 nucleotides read TGCGTAGAGTGGGATACTAGCACAGATACGCAGTATTTT. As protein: CVEWDTSTDTQYF.

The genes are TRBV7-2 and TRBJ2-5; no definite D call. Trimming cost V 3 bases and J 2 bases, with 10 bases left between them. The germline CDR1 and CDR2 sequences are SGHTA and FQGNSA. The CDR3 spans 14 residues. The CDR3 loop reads CASSFAATQETQYF. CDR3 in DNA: TGTGCCAGCAGCTTTGCAGCGACGCAAGAGACCCAGTACTTC.

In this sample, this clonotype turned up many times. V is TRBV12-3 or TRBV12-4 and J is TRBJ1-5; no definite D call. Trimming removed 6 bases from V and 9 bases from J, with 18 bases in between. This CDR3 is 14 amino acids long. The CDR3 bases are TGTGCCAGCAGGCTGGCGGACCTAGTGGGGCCCCAGCATTTT. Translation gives CASRLADLVGPQHF.

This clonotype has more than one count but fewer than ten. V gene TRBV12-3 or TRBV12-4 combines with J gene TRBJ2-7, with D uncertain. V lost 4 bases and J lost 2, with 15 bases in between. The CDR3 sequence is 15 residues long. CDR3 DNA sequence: TGTGCCAGCAGTTCCCGTCCACCGAGAGCCTACGAGCAGTACTTC. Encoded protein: CASSSRPPRAYEQYF.

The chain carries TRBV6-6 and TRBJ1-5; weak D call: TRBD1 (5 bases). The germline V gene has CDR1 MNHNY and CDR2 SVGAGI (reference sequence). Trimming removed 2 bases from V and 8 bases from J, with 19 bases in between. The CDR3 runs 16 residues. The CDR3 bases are TGTGCCAGCAGTTACCCCCCGGGGCTCGTCGAGAAGCCCCAGCATTTT. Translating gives CASSYPPGLVEKPQHF.

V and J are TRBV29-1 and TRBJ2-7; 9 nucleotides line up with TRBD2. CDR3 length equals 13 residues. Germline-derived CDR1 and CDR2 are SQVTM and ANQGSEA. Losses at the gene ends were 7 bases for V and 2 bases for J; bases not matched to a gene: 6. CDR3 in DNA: TGCAGCGCAATAGCGGGGGCACCCTACGAGCAGTACTTC. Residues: CSAIAGAPYEQYF.

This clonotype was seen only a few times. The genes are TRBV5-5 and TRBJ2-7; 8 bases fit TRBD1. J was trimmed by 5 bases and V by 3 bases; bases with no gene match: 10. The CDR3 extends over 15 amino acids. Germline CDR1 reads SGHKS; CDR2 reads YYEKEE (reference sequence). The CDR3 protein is CASSSYPGGANEQYF. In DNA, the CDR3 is TGTGCCAGCAGCTCCTATCCAGGGGGCGCGAACGAGCAGTACTTC.

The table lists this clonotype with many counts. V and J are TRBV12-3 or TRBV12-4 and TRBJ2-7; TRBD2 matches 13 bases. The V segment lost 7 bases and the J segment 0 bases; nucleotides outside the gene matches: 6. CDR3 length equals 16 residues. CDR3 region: CASTPGLAGFSYEQYF. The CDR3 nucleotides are TGTGCCAGCACCCCGGGACTAGCGGGATTCTCCTACGAGCAGTACTTC.

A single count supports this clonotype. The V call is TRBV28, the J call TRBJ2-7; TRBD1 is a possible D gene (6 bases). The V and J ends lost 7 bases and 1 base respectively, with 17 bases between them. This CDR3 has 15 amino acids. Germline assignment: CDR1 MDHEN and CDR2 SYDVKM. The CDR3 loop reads CASITPSGDSYEQYF. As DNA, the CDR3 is TGTGCCAGCATCACCCCCTCAGGGGATTCCTACGAGCAGTACTTC.

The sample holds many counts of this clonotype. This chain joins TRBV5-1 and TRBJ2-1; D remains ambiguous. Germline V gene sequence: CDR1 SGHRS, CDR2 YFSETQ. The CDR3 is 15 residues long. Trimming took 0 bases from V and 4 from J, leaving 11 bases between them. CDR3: CASSLGWSSYNEQFF. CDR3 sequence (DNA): TGCGCCAGCAGCTTGGGTTGGTCCTCGTACAATGAGCAGTTCTTC.

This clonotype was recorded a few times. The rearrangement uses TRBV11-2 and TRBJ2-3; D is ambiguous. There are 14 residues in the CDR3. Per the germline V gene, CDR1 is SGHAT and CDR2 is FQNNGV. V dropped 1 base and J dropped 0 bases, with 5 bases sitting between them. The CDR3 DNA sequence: TGTGCCAGCAGCTTAGGTCTCAGCACAGATACGCAGTATTTT. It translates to CASSLGLSTDTQYF.

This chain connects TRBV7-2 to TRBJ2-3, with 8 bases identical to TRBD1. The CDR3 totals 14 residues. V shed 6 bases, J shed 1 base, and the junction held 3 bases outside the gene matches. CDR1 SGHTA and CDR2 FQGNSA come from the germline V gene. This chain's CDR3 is CASRTGQGTDTQYF. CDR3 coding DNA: TGTGCCAGCAGGACGGGACAGGGCACAGATACGCAGTATTTT.

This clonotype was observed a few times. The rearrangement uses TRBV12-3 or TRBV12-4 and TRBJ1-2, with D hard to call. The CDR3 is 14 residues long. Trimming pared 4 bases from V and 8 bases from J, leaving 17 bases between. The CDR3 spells CASSSPEGLKGYTF. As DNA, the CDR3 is TGTGCCAGCAGTTCCCCGGAGGGTCTAAAAGGCTACACCTTC.

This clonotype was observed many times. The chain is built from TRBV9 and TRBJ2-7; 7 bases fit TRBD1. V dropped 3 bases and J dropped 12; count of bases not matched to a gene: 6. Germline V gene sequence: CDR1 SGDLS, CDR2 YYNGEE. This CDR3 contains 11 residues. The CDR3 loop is CASSGPTGWYF. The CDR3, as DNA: TGTGCCAGCAGCGGGCCGACAGGGTGGTACTTC.

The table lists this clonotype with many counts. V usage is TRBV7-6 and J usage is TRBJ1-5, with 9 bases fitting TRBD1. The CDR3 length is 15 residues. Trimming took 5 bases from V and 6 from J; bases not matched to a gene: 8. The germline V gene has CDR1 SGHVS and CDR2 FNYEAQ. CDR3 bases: TGTGCCAGCAGCCTGGGGACAGGGTACGGTCAGCCCCAGCATTTT. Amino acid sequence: CASSLGTGYGQPQHF.